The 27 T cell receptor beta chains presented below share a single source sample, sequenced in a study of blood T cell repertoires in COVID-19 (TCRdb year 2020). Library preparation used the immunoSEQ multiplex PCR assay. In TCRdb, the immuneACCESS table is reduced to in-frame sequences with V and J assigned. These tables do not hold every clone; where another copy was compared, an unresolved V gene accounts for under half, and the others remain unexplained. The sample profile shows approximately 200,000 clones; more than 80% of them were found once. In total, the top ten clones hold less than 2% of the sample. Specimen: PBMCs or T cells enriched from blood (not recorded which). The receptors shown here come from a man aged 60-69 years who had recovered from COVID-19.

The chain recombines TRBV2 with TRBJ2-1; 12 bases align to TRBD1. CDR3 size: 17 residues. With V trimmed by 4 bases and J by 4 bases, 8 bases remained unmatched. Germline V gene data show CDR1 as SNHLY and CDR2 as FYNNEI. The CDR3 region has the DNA TGTGCCAGCAGTGCCGCCTCGGGACAGGGGGCTTACAATGAGCAGTTCTTC. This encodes CASSAASGQGAYNEQFF. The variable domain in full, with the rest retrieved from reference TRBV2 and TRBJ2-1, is EPEVTQTPSHQVTQMGQEVILRCVPISNHLYFYWYRQILGQKVEFLVSFYNNEISEKSEIFDDQFSVERPDGSNFTLKIRSTKLEDSAMYFCASSAASGQGAYNEQFFGPGTRLTVL.

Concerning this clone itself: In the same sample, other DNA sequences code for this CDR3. As DNA, the CDR3 is TGTGCCACCAGTGATACAGGCACGAACACCGGGGAGCTGTTTTTT. Translation gives CATSDTGTNTGELFF. The chain links TRBV24-1 to TRBJ2-2; weak D call: TRBD1 (5 bases). This CDR3 has 15 amino acids. V dropped 3 bases and J dropped 0 bases, with 7 bases sitting between them. The V gene's germline CDR1 is KGHDR and CDR2 SFDVKD.

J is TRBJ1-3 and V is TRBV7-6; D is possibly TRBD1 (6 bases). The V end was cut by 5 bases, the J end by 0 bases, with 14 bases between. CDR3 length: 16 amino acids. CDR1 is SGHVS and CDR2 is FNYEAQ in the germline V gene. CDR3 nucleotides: TGTGCCAGCAGCCCCCAGGCAGGGGACTCTGGAAACACCATATATTTT. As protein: CASSPQAGDSGNTIYF.

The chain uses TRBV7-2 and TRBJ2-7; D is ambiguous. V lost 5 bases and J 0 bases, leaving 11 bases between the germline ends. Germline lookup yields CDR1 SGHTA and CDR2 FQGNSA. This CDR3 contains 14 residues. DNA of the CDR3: TGTGCCAGCAGCCCGCAATGGAGCTCCTACGAGCAGTACTTC. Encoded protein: CASSPQWSSYEQYF.

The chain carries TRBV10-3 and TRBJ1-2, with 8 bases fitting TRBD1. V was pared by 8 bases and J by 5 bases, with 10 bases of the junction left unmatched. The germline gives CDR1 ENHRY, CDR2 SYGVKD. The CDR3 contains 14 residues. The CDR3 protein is CAILGGQGQYGYTF. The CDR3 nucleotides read TGTGCCATCCTGGGTGGACAGGGACAATATGGCTACACCTTC.

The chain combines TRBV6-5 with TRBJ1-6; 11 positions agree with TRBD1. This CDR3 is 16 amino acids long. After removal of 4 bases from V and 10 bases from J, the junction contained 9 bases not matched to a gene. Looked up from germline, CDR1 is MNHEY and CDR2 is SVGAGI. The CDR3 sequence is CASSSLSGTGGSPLHF. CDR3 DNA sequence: TGTGCCAGCAGTTCACTATCCGGGACAGGGGGGTCACCCCTCCACTTT.

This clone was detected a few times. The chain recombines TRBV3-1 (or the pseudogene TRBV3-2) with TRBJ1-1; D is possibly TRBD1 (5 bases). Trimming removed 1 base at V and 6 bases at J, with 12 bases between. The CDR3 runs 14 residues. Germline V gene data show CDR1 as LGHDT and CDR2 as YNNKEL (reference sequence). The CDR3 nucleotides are TGTGCCAGCAGCCAAGTGGGAGGGGCCGCTGAAGCTTTCTTT. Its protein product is CASSQVGGAAEAFF.

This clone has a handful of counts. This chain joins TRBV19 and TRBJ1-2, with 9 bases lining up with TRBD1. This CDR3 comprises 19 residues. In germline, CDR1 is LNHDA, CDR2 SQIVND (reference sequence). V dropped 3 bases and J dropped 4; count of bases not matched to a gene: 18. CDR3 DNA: TGTGCCAGTAGTATTATGTCGGGACAGGGAGGCGCCGGGTTCTATGGCTACACCTTC. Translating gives CASSIMSGQGGAGFYGYTF.

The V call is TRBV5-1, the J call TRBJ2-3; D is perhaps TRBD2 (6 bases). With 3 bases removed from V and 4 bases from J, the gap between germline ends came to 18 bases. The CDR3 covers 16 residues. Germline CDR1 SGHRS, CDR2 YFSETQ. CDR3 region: CASSSQGTDAADTQYF. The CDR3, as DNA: TGCGCCAGCAGCTCCCAAGGGACTGACGCGGCAGATACGCAGTATTTT.

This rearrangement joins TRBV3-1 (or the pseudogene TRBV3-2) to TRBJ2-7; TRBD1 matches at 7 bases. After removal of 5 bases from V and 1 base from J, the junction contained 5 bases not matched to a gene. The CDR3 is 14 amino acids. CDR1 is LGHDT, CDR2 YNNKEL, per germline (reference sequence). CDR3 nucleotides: TGTGCCAGCAGCGCTAGGACAGGTTCCTACGAGCAGTACTTC. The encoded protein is CASSARTGSYEQYF.

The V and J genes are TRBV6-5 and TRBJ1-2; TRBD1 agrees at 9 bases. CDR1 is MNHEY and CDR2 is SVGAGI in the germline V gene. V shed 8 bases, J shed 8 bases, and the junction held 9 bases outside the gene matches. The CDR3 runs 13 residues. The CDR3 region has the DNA TGTGCCAGCTGGGGACAGGGATCGCCAGGCTACACCTTC. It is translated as CASWGQGSPGYTF.

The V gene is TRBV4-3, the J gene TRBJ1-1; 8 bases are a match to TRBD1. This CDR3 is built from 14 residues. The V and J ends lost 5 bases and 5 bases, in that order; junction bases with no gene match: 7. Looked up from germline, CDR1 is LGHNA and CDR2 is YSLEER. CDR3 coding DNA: TGCGCCAGCAGCAGCACAGGGGGTTTTACTGAAGCTTTCTTT. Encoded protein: CASSSTGGFTEAFF.

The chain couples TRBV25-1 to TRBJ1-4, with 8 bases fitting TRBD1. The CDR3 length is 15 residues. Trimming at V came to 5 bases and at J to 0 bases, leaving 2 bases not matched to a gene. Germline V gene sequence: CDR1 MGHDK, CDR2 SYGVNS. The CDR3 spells CASSKGQATNEKLFF. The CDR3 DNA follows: TGTGCCAGCAGTAAGGGACAGGCAACTAATGAAAAACTGTTTTTT.

The CDR3 here is CASSTQRQGGGYTF. The CDR3 nucleotides read TGTGCCAGCAGCACACAAAGACAGGGGGGTGGCTACACCTTC. The gene calls are TRBV9 and TRBJ1-2; TRBD1 agrees at 9 bases. Germline V gene data show CDR1 as SGDLS and CDR2 as YYNGEE. CDR3 length: 14 residues. Unmatched junction bases numbered 8, after V lost 4 bases and J lost 7 bases.

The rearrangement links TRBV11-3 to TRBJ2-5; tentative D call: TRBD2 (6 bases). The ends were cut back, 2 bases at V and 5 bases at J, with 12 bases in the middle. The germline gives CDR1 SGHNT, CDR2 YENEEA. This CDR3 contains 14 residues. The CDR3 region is CASSLTTSYETQYF. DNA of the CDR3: TGTGCCAGCAGCTTAACAACTAGCTACGAGACCCAGTACTTC. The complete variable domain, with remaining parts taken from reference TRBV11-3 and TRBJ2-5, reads EAGVVQSPRYKIIEKKQPVAFWCNPISGHNTLYWYLQNLGQGPELLIRYENEEAVDDSQLPKDRFSAERLKGVDSTLKIQPAELGDSAVYLCASSLTTSYETQYFGPGTRLLVL.

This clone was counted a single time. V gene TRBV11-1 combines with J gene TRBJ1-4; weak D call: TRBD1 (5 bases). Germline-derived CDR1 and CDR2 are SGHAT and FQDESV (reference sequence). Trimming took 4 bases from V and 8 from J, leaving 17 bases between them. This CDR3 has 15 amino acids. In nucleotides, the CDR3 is TGTGCCAGCAGCTCGGACACCTCGGAAGGGGAAAAACTGTTTTTT. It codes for CASSSDTSEGEKLFF. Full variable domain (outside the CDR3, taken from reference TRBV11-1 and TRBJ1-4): EAEVAQSPRYKITEKSQAVAFWCDPISGHATLYWYRQILGQGPELLVQFQDESVVDDSQLPKDRFSAERLKGVDSTLKIQPAELGDSAMYLCASSSDTSEGEKLFFGSGTQLSVL.

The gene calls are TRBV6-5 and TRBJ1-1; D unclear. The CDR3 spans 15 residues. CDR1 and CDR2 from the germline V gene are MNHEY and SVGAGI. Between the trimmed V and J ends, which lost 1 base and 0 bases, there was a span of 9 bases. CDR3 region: CASSYFGSVNTEAFF. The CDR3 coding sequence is TGTGCCAGCAGTTACTTCGGCAGCGTGAACACTGAAGCTTTCTTT.

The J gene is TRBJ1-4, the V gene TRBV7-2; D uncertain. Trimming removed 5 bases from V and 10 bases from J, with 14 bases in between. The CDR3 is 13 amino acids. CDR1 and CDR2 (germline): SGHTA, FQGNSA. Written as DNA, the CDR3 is TGTGCCAGCAGCGACCCAGGAATACGAAAACTGTTTTTT. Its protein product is CASSDPGIRKLFF.

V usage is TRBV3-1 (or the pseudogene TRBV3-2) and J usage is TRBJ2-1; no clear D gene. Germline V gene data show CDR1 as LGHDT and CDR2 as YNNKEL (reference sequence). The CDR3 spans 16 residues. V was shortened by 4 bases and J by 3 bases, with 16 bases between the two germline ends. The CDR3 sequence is CASSPSRSPIYNEQFF. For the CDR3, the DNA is TGTGCCAGCAGCCCCTCGAGATCTCCTATCTACAATGAGCAGTTCTTC.

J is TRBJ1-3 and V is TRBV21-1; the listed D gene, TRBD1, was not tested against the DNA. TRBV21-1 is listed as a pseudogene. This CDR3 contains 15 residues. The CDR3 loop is CASSKKINSGNTIYF. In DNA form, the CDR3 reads TGTGCCAGCAGCAAAAAAATCAACTCTGGAAACACCATATATTTT.

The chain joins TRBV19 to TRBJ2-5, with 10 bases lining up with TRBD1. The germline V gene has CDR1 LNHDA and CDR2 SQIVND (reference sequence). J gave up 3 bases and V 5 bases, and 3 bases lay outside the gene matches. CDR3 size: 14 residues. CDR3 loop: CASSQDRGKETQYF. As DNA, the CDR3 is TGTGCCAGTAGTCAGGACAGGGGGAAAGAGACCCAGTACTTC.

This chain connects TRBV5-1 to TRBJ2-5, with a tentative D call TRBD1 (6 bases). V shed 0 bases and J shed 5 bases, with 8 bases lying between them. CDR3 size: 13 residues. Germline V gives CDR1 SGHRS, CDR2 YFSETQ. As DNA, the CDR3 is TGCGCCAGCAGCTTGGGGGGGCTGGAGACCCAGTACTTC. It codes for CASSLGGLETQYF.

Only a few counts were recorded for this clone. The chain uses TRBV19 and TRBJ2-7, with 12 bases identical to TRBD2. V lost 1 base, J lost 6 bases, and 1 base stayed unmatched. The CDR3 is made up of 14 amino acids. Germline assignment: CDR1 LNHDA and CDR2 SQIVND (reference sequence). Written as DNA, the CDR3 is TGTGCCAGTAGTATAGGACTAGCGGGGGCCGAGCAGTACTTC. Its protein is CASSIGLAGAEQYF.

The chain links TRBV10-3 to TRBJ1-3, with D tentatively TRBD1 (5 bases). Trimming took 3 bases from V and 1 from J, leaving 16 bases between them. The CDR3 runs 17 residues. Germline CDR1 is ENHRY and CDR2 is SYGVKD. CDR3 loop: CAISEPRGTGSGNTIYF. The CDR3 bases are TGTGCCATCAGTGAACCTAGGGGAACGGGTTCTGGAAACACCATATATTTT.

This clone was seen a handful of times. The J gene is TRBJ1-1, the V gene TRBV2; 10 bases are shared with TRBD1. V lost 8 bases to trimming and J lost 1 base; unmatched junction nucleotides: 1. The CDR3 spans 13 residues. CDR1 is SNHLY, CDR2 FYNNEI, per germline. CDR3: CASGTGENTEAFF. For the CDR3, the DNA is TGTGCCAGCGGGACAGGGGAGAACACTGAAGCTTTCTTT.

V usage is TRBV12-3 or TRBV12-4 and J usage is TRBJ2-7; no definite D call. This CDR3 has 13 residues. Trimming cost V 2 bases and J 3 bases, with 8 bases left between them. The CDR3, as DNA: TGTGCCAGCAGTTTATCCCCGGGCTACGAGCAGTACTTC. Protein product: CASSLSPGYEQYF.

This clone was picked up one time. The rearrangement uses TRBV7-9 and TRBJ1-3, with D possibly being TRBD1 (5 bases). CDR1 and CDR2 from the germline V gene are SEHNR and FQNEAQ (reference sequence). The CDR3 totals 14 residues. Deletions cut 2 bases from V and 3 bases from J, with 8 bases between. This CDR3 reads CASSLQGFGNTIYF. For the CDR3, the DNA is TGTGCCAGCAGCTTACAGGGTTTTGGAAACACCATATATTTT.